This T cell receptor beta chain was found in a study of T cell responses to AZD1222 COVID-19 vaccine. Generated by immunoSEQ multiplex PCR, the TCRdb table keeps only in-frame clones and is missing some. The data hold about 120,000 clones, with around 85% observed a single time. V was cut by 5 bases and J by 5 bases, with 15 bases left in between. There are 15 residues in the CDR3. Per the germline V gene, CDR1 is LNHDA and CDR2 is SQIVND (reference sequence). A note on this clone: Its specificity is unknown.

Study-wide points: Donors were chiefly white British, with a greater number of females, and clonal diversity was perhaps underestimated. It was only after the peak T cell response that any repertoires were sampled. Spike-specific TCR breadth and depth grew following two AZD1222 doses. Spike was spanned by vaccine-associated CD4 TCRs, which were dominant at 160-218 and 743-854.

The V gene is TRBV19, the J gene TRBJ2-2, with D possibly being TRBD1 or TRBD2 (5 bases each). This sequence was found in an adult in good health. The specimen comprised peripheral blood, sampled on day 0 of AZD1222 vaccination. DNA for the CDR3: TGTGCCAGTAGTTCCGCCGGGACCCCGACCGGGGAGCTGTTTTTT. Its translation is CASSSAGTPTGELFF.